Presented here are 28 T cell receptor beta chains from one specimen sequenced in a study of blood T cells in healthy people across ages. Together with a sample-barcoded 5' primer, a J-beta primer mix was included in a second PCR lasting about 7 to 11 cycles. TCRdb ran MiXCR on the 5' RACE reads and lists one entry per CDR3 protein. The sample has about 670,000 distinct CDR3 sequences, over 40% seen once; the top ten hold less than 15%. Specimen: blood. The receptors were sampled from an elderly woman in good health.

On this clonotype itself: The junction shows a germline mismatch at one end, possibly a read error. The chain uses TRBV11-2 and TRBJ2-5, with D perhaps TRBD1 or TRBD2 (5 bases each). This CDR3 region has 14 residues. CDR1 and CDR2 from the germline V gene are SGHAT and FQNNGV. CDR3 loop: CASSVGRSQETQYF. The DNA for the CDR3 is TGTGCTAGCAGCGTGGGACGATCCCAAGAGACCCAGTACTTC. Looking up the rest from reference TRBV11-2 and TRBJ2-5 gives the full variable domain: EAGVAQSPRYKIIEKRQSVAFWCNPISGHATLYWYQQILGQGPKLLIQFQNNGVVDDSQLPKDRFSAERLKGVDSTLKIQPAKLEDSAVYLCASSVGRSQETQYFGPGTRLLVL.

This clonotype was found once. J is TRBJ2-3 and V is TRBV27; 7 bases match TRBD2. CDR3 length: 16 residues. Germline-derived CDR1 and CDR2 are MNHEY and SMNVEV (reference sequence). V lost 2 bases to trimming and J lost 2 bases; unmatched junction nucleotides: 7. The CDR3 coding sequence is TGTGCCAGCAGTTTAATCGAGCGGGGTCCCACAGATACGCAGTATTTT. Protein product: CASSLIERGPTDTQYF.

This clonotype came up once. This could be a read error, since a much larger clone is one nucleotide away. CDR3 region: CSGGNSRGYTF. The CDR3 nucleotides read TGCAGCGGAGGGAATTCTCGGGGCTACACCTTC. The chain combines TRBV29-1 with TRBJ1-2, with no clear D. Germline CDR1 SQVTM, CDR2 ANQGSEA. The CDR3 has 11 residues. The V and J ends lost 7 bases and 8 bases respectively, with 14 bases between them. Full variable domain (missing parts from reference TRBV29-1 and TRBJ1-2): SAVISQKPSRDICQRGTSLTIQCQVDSQVTMMFWYRQQPGQSLTLIATANQGSEATYESGFVIDKFPISRPNLTFSTLTVSNMSPEDSSIYLCSGGNSRGYTFGSGTRLTVV.

Only a few counts were recorded for this clonotype. The rearrangement uses TRBV14 and TRBJ2-1, with D unresolved. Looked up from germline, CDR1 is SGHDN and CDR2 is FVKESK. Trimming pared 3 bases from V and 4 bases from J, leaving 7 bases between. The CDR3 extends over 13 amino acids. DNA for the CDR3: TGTGCCAGCAGCCACATGAGTTACAATGAGCAGTTCTTC. Protein sequence: CASSHMSYNEQFF.

V gene TRBV20-1 combines with J gene TRBJ2-3; the match to TRBD2 covers 10 bases. The CDR3 consists of 17 residues. From germline, CDR1 is DFQATT and CDR2 SNEGSKA (reference sequence). The trim removed 3 bases at V and 0 bases at J, leaving 9 bases unmatched. Here the CDR3 reads CSARGFTSGKSTDTQYF. CDR3 DNA: TGCAGTGCTAGGGGGTTCACTAGCGGGAAGAGCACAGATACGCAGTATTTT.

This clonotype is a singleton in its sample. A much more abundant neighbour one base away suggests this may be a read error. CDR3 DNA sequence: TGTGCCAGCAGTTCCTTACAGGGGGTGAAATCCTACAAGCAGTACTTC. Protein sequence: CASSSLQGVKSYKQYF. The J gene is TRBJ2-7, the V gene TRBV28; 8 bases are a match to TRBD1. Germline CDR1 MDHEN, CDR2 SYDVKM. The CDR3 spans 16 residues.

This sequence joins TRBV6-5 and TRBJ1-5; D unclear. CDR1 MNHEY and CDR2 SVGAGI come from the germline V gene. The CDR3 spans 15 residues. V lost 6 bases, J lost 7 bases, and 19 bases lay in between. The CDR3 here is CASSLYGKGGQPQHF. CDR3 bases: TGTGCCAGCAGCCTTTATGGGAAGGGCGGGCAGCCCCAGCATTTT.

This clonotype showed up many times. This rearrangement joins TRBV19 to TRBJ2-5; a possible D gene is TRBD1 (6 bases). The germline CDR1 and CDR2 sequences are LNHDA and SQIVND (reference sequence). The CDR3 contains 14 residues. Trimming left V 9 bases short and J 3 bases short, with 17 bases between. CDR3 DNA: TGTGCCAGCCGGACAGACCGATGGAAAGAGACCCAGTACTTC. Translated, it gives CASRTDRWKETQYF.

This clonotype has ten or more counts. The chain joins TRBV7-9 to TRBJ2-5; 8 positions agree with TRBD1. CDR3 length: 15 amino acids. With 3 bases clipped from V and 4 bases from J, the junction kept 7 bases outside the gene matches. Germline lookup yields CDR1 SEHNR and CDR2 FQNEAQ (reference sequence). CDR3 nucleotides: TGTGCCAGCAGCTTCTCGACAGGGGAAAGAGAGACCCAGTACTTC. Encoded protein: CASSFSTGERETQYF.

This rearrangement joins TRBV4-3 to TRBJ2-4, with TRBD2 matching 13 bases. In germline, CDR1 is LGHNA, CDR2 YSLEER. The V and J ends lost 0 bases and 9 bases, in that order; junction bases with no gene match: 5. CDR3 length equals 16 residues. The CDR3 protein is CASSQELAGGQGIQYF. Here the CDR3 DNA reads TGCGCCAGCAGCCAAGAACTAGCGGGGGGGCAAGGCATTCAGTACTTC.

Points on this clonotype: A much larger clone differs by one base, so this may be a read error. The chain employs TRBV12-3 or TRBV12-4 and TRBJ2-5, with D possibly TRBD1 on 5 matching bases. There are 12 residues in the CDR3. V gave up 3 bases and J gave up 13 bases, with 15 bases separating them. CDR3 residues: CASSFRVGARYF. In DNA, the CDR3 is TGTGCCAGCAGTTTCAGGGTTGGGGCCCGGTACTTC.

In regard to this clonotype: Being one base from a much bigger clone, this may be a read error. The chain carries TRBV5-1 and TRBJ2-5; TRBD1 matches at 7 bases. This CDR3 spans 13 amino acids. CDR1 is SGHRS and CDR2 is YFSETQ in the germline V gene. The CDR3 nucleotides are TGCGCCAGCAATCACAGGGGTCAAGAGATCCAGTACTTC. Translating gives CASNHRGQEIQYF.

The V gene is TRBV28, the J gene TRBJ2-5; D remains ambiguous. This CDR3 comprises 14 residues. CDR1 and CDR2 (germline): MDHEN, SYDVKM. The V end was cut by 4 bases, the J end by 2 bases, with 11 bases between. CDR3 in DNA: TGTGCCAGCAGTTCCCCTGGAAGACAAGAGACCCAGTACTTC. It translates to CASSSPGRQETQYF. Filled out from reference TRBV28 and TRBJ2-5, the complete variable domain reads DVKVTQSSRYLVKRTGEKVFLECVQDMDHENMFWYRQDPGLGLRLIYFSYDVKMKEKGDIPEGYSVSREKKERFSLILESASTNQTSMYLCASSSPGRQETQYFGPGTRLLVL.

This clonotype was seen repeatedly, ten times or more. The chain employs TRBV5-1 and TRBJ2-6; D is unresolved. The CDR3 length is 17 residues. Germline V gene sequence: CDR1 SGHRS, CDR2 YFSETQ. The V end lost 0 bases, the J end lost 0 bases, and 10 bases lay between the germline ends. This chain's CDR3 is CASSLGLLSSGANVLTF. Written as DNA, the CDR3 is TGCGCCAGCAGCTTGGGGTTACTTAGCTCTGGGGCCAACGTCCTGACTTTC. Drawing the rest from reference TRBV5-1 and TRBJ2-6, the complete variable domain is KAGVTQTPRYLIKTRGQQVTLSCSPISGHRSVSWYQQTPGQGLQFLFEYFSETQRNKGNFPGRFSGRQFSNSRSEMNVSTLELGDSALYLCASSLGLLSSGANVLTFGAGSRLTVL.

This rearrangement joins TRBV28 to TRBJ1-2; 8 nucleotides agree with TRBD1. The CDR3 runs to 13 residues. J was trimmed by 3 bases and V by 9 bases; bases with no gene match: 6. Germline CDR1 reads MDHEN; CDR2 reads SYDVKM. The CDR3 is CASRGQAYYGYTF. The CDR3 DNA follows: TGTGCCAGTAGGGGACAGGCCTACTATGGCTACACCTTC.

The CDR3 DNA is TGTGCCAGCAGCTCACAGACGGGGGGCCAAGAGACCCAGTACTTC. It translates to CASSSQTGGQETQYF. The V gene is TRBV7-2, the J gene TRBJ2-5; 7 bases are shared with TRBD2. CDR1 and CDR2 from the germline V gene are SGHTA and FQGNSA. This CDR3 has 15 amino acids. The V and J ends lost 4 bases and 1 base, in that order; junction bases with no gene match: 6.

Worth noting for this clonotype: This may be a read error, as it is one base from a much larger clone. The rearrangement links TRBV4-3 to TRBJ1-5; D unclear. Germline CDR1 reads LGHNA; CDR2 reads YSLEER. The CDR3 totals 15 residues. This CDR3 reads CASSQDSASQQPRHF. CDR3 nucleotides: TGCGCCAGCAGCCAAGATTCGGCCTCACAGCAGCCCCGGCATTTT.

Here the CDR3 DNA reads TGTGCCAGCAGCTTAAAACATAGCGTCTACGAGCAGTACTTC. Protein sequence: CASSLKHSVYEQYF. The rearrangement links TRBV7-2 to TRBJ2-7; possible D gene TRBD2, 5 bases. Germline CDR1 is SGHTA and CDR2 is FQGNSA. V lost 2 bases and J 3 bases, leaving 11 bases between the germline ends. CDR3 size: 14 residues.

The rearrangement links TRBV2 to TRBJ1-6; unclear D gene. The germline gives CDR1 SNHLY, CDR2 FYNNEI. The CDR3 loop spans 15 amino acids. The V and J ends lost 2 bases and 7 bases respectively, with 12 bases between them. The CDR3 is CASSELASNNSPLHF. The DNA for the CDR3 is TGTGCCAGCAGTGAATTGGCATCTAACAATTCACCCCTCCACTTT.

This clonotype was recorded a few times. The rearrangement uses TRBV20-1 and TRBJ2-3; D unresolved. Per the germline V gene, CDR1 is DFQATT and CDR2 is SNEGSKA (reference sequence). CDR3 size: 13 residues. Trimming cost V 0 bases and J 6 bases, with 10 bases left between them. The chain's CDR3 is CSARDSRMDTQYF. Written as DNA, the CDR3 is TGCAGTGCTAGAGATTCCAGAATGGATACGCAGTATTTT.

This clonotype was seen at least ten times. The V gene is TRBV6-5, the J gene TRBJ1-6; weak D call: TRBD1 (6 bases). Germline CDR1 is MNHEY and CDR2 is SVGAGI. The CDR3 loop spans 17 amino acids. V lost 0 bases and J lost 6, with 15 bases in between. The CDR3 reads CASSYSGGKWGNSPLHF. The CDR3 DNA reads as TGTGCCAGCAGTTACTCCGGGGGCAAGTGGGGTAATTCACCCCTCCACTTT.

This clonotype was seen more than once but under ten times. The chain has TRBV7-6 and TRBJ2-1, with D perhaps matching TRBD1 (6 bases). Trimming stripped 1 base from V and 5 bases from J, with 21 bases between. Looked up from germline, CDR1 is SGHVS and CDR2 is FNYEAQ. CDR3 length: 18 residues. The CDR3 region is CASSLGWTDLSSDNEQFF. The CDR3 DNA follows: TGTGCCAGCAGCTTAGGGTGGACAGACCTCTCATCGGACAATGAGCAGTTCTTC.

This clonotype was counted only a few times. The gene calls are TRBV5-6 and TRBJ2-7; 7 positions match TRBD2. Trimming at V came to 2 bases and at J to 3 bases, leaving 8 bases not matched to a gene. CDR1 is SGHDT, CDR2 YYEEEE, per germline. The CDR3 covers 15 residues. In DNA, the CDR3 is TGTGCCAGCAGCTTTAGGTCTAGCGGCATCTACGAGCAGTACTTC. Its protein is CASSFRSSGIYEQYF.

This clonotype has a count of ten or more. The chain couples TRBV11-2 to TRBJ2-3, with TRBD2 matching 8 bases. CDR1 and CDR2 (germline): SGHAT, FQNNGV. The trim removed 10 bases at V and 12 bases at J, leaving 21 bases unmatched. The CDR3 has 15 residues. CDR3 DNA sequence: TGTGCCATCCTAAGCGGGGGACCTCTACAACAGCCCCAGTATTTT. Amino acid sequence: CAILSGGPLQQPQYF.

As concerns this clonotype: Since a much larger clone is just one base distant, this may be a read error. This chain joins TRBV28 and TRBJ2-7; unclear D gene. The germline V gene has CDR1 MDHEN and CDR2 SYDVKM. V was cut by 8 bases and J by 3 bases, with 14 bases left in between. The CDR3 has 13 amino acids. The CDR3 region is CASGEQSFYEQYF. DNA for the CDR3: TGTGCCAGCGGAGAACAGAGCTTCTACGAGCAGTACTTC.

The chain links TRBV9 to TRBJ2-7; TRBD1 is a possible D gene (6 bases). The CDR3 loop spans 13 amino acids. CDR1 and CDR2 (germline): SGDLS, YYNGEE. Trimming cost V 3 bases and J 7 bases, with 14 bases left between them. This CDR3 reads CASSGTGHGEQYF. The CDR3, as DNA: TGTGCCAGCAGCGGAACGGGACACGGTGAGCAGTACTTC.

About this clonotype: A much larger clone lies a single base off, so this may be a read error. The V call is TRBV20-1, the J call TRBJ2-4, with 7 bases that match TRBD1. This CDR3 region has 15 residues. CDR1 and CDR2 from the germline V gene are DFQATT and SNEGSKA (reference sequence). The CDR3 here is CSARGDSLAKNSQYF. In DNA, the CDR3 is TGCAGTGCTAGAGGGGACAGTTTAGCCAAAAACAGTCAGTACTTC.

The rearrangement uses TRBV7-8 and TRBJ2-1, with D tentatively TRBD1 or TRBD2 (5 bases each). The CDR3 runs 14 residues. Germline-derived CDR1 and CDR2 are SGHVS and FQNEAQ. Trimming stripped 6 bases from V and 9 bases from J, with 18 bases between. The CDR3 reads CASSPDRGYGEQFF. CDR3 nucleotide sequence: TGTGCCAGCAGTCCCGACCGGGGCTACGGTGAGCAGTTCTTC.